A selection of T cell receptor beta chains follows, all from one sample in a study of blood T cell repertoires in COVID-19. Sequencing was performed with immunoSEQ multiplex PCR; in TCRdb, only in-frame clones are kept and a portion is missing. This table has some 140,000 clones, 79% appearing once. The sequenced sample was peripheral blood. The receptors here all came from a man in his sixties with acute or convalescent COVID-19. Each CDR3 is given with its conserved first and last residue. Fields, in order: J gene, D gene, clone size, V gene, CDR3 protein, CDR3 DNA. A D gene is named only where the DNA matches it firmly. A clone size is listed for some rows: how often the clone was seen (once, few, many), or a class if it is expanded.

>TRBJ2-1|.|once|TRBV28
CASSFFNNEQFF
TGTGCCAGCAGTTTTTTCAACAATGAGCAGTTCTTC
>TRBJ1-1|.|.|TRBV21-1
CASSKSHTNTEAFF
TGTGCCAGCAGCAAATCACACACGAACACTGAAGCTTTCTTT
>TRBJ2-7|.|.|TRBV7-2
CASSFLGAATYEQYF
TGTGCCAGCAGCTTCTTAGGAGCGGCGACCTACGAGCAGTACTTC
>TRBJ1-5|.|.|TRBV19
CASSIDWGRFNQPQHF
TGTGCCAGTAGTATAGATTGGGGGCGGTTCAATCAGCCCCAGCATTTT
>TRBJ1-1|.|once|TRBV6-1
CASSEVTGPTEAFF
TGTGCCAGCAGTGAAGTCACGGGTCCCACTGAAGCTTTCTTT
>TRBJ1-5|TRBD1|.|TRBV19
CAISGTGGQPQHF
TGTGCCATTTCCGGGACAGGGGGCCAGCCCCAGCATTTT
>TRBJ1-5|.|once|TRBV5-5
CASSTDPEPSNQPQHF
TGTGCCAGCAGCACAGACCCAGAACCTAGCAATCAGCCCCAGCATTTT
>TRBJ1-2|.|.|TRBV5-1
CASRGGYRGSHGYTF
TGCGCCAGCAGGGGGGGTTACAGAGGATCCCATGGCTACACCTTC
>TRBJ1-4|TRBD1|.|TRBV5-5
CASSLQGANEKLFF
TGTGCCAGCAGTCTACAGGGGGCTAATGAAAAACTGTTTTTT
>TRBJ2-5|.|.|TRBV24-1
CATSDGQAGTQYF
TGTGCCACCAGTGATGGCCAGGCCGGGACCCAGTACTTC
>TRBJ2-2|TRBD1|.|TRBV5-1
CASSAGTGATGELFF
TGCGCCAGCAGCGCCGGGACAGGGGCCACCGGGGAGCTGTTTTTT
>TRBJ1-2|.|.|TRBV6-6
CASSSTRVDWGYTF
TGTGCCAGCAGTTCCACTAGGGTAGACTGGGGCTACACCTTC
>TRBJ1-3|.|.|TRBV9
CASSVESHSGNTIYF
TGTGCCAGCAGCGTAGAGAGTCACTCTGGAAACACCATATATTTT
>TRBJ2-7|.|.|TRBV4-3
CASSQDRQGREQYF
TGCGCCAGCAGCCAAGATCGCCAGGGGCGCGAGCAGTACTTC
>TRBJ2-6|.|.|TRBV28
CASSSHLSRAGANVLTF
TGTGCCAGCAGTTCCCACCTTTCCCGGGCTGGGGCCAACGTCCTGACTTTC
>TRBJ2-1|.|.|TRBV27
CATRRSPGEQFF
TGTGCCACCCGACGGTCACCGGGTGAGCAGTTCTTC
>TRBJ1-6|.|.|TRBV4-3
CASSQDTGLGDSPLHF
TGCGCCAGCAGCCAAGACACAGGGCTTGGGGATTCACCCCTCCACTTT
>TRBJ1-2|.|.|TRBV7-9
CASSFVFPYGYTF
TGTGCCAGCAGCTTCGTCTTCCCTTATGGCTACACCTTC
>TRBJ1-1|.|once|TRBV28
CASSTGPYTEAFF
TGTGCCAGCAGCACAGGGCCGTACACTGAAGCTTTCTTT
>TRBJ2-7|TRBD2|once|TRBV5-1
CASSRTLAGGRYEQYF
TGCGCCAGCAGCCGAACTCTAGCGGGAGGGAGGTACGAGCAGTACTTC
>TRBJ2-1|.|.|TRBV5-1
CASSLEGGRSEQFF
TGCGCCAGCAGCTTGGAGGGGGGGCGCAGTGAGCAGTTCTTC
>TRBJ1-1|TRBD1|.|TRBV19
CASLNPRDRAVTEAFF
TGTGCCAGCCTTAATCCACGGGACAGGGCCGTGACTGAAGCTTTCTTT
>TRBJ2-1|TRBD2|few|TRBV5-4
CASRAGGGDEQFF
TGTGCCAGCAGGGCGGGAGGGGGCGATGAGCAGTTCTTC
>TRBJ1-2|.|.|TRBV6-6
CASSLSPQDGNYGYTF
TGTGCCAGCAGTTTATCTCCACAGGACGGGAACTATGGCTACACCTTC
>TRBJ1-4|TRBD1|.|TRBV4-3
CASSQRQGKGEKLFF
TGCGCCAGCAGCCAAAGACAGGGAAAAGGAGAAAAACTGTTTTTT
>TRBJ1-5|.|.|TRBV30
CAWSVLLGDQPQHF
TGTGCCTGGAGTGTACTTCTGGGAGATCAGCCCCAGCATTTT
>TRBJ2-1|.|.|TRBV7-8
CASSYDRSTYNEQFF
TGTGCCAGCAGCTACGACAGGTCTACCTACAATGAGCAGTTCTTC